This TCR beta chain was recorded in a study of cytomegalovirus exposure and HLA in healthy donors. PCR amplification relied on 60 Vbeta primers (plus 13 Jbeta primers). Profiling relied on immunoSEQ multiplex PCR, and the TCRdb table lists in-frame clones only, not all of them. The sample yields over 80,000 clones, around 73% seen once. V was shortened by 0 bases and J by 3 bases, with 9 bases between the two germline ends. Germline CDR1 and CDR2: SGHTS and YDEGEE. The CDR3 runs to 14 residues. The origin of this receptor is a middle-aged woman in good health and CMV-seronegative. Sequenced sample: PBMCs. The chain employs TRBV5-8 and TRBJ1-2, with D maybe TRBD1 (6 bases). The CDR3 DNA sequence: TGTGCCAGCAGCTTGGGGGGGCAGTACTATGGCTACACCTTC. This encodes CASSLGGQYYGYTF. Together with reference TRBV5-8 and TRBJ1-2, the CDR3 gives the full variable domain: EAGVTQSPTHLIKTRGQQATLRCSPISGHTSVYWYQQALGLGLQFLLWYDEGEERNRGNFPPRFSGRQFPNYSSELNVNALELEDSALYLCASSLGGQYYGYTFGSGTRLTVV.